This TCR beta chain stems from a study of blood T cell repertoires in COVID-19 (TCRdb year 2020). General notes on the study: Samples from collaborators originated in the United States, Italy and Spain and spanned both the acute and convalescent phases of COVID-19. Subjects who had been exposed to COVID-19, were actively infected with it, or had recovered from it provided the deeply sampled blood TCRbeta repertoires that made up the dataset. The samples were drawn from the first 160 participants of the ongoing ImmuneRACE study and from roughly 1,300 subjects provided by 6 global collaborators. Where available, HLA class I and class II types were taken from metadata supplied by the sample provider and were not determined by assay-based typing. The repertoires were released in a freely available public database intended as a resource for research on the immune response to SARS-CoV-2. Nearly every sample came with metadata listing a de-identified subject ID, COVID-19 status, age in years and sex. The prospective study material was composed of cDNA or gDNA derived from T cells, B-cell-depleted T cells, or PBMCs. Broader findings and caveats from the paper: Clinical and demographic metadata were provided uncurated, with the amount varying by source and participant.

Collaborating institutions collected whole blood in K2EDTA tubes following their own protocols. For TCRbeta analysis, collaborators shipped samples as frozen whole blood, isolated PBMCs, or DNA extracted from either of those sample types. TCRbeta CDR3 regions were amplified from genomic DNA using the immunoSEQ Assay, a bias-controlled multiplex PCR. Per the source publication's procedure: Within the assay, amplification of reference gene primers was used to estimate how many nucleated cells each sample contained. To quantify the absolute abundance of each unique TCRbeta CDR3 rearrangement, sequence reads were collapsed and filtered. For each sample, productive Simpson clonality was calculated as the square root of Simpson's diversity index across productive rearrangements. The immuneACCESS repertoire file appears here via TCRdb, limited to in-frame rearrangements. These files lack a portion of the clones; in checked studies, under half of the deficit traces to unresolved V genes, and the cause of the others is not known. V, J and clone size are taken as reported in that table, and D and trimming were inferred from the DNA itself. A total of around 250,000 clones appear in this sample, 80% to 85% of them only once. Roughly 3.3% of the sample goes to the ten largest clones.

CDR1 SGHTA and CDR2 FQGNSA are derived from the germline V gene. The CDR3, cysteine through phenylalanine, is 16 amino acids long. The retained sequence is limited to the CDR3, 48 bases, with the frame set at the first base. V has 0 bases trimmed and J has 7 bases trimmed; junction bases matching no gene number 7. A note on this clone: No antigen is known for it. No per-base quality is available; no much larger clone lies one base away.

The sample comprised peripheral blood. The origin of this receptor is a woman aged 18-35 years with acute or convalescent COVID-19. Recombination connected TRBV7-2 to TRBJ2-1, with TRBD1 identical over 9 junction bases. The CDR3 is CASSLARDRVRNEQFF. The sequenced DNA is TGTGCCAGCAGCTTAGCCCGGGACAGGGTACGGAATGAGCAGTTCTTC.